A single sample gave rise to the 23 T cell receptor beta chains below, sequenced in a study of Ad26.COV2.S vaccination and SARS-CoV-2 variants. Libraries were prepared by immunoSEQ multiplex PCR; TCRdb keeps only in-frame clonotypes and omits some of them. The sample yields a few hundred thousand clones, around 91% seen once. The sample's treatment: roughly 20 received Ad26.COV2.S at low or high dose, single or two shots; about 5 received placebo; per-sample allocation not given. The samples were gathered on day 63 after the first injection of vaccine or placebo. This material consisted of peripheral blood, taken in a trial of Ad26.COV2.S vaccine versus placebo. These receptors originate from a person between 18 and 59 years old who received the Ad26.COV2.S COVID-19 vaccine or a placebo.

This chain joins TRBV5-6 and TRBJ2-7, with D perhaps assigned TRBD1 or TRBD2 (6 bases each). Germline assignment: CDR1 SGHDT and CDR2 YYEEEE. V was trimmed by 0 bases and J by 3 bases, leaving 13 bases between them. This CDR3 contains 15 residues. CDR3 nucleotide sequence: TGTGCCAGCAGCTTGGGGCAGGGGACTCTCTACGAGCAGTACTTC. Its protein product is CASSLGQGTLYEQYF.

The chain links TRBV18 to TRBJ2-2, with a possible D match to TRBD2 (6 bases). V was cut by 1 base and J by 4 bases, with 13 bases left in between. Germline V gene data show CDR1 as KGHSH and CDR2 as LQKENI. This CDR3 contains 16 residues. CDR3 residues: CASSPLAGLPTGELFF. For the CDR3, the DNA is TGTGCCAGCTCACCACTTGCGGGACTCCCCACCGGGGAGCTGTTTTTT.

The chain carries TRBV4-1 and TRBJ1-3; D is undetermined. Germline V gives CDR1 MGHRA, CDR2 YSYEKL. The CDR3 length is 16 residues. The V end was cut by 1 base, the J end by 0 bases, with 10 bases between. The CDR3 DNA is TGCGCCAGCAGCCAAGTGTGGGCTCTCTCTGGAAACACCATATATTTT. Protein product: CASSQVWALSGNTIYF.

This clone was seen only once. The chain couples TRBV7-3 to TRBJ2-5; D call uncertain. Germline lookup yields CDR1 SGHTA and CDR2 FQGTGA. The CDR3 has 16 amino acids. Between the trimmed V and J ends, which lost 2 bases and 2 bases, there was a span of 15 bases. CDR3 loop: CASSLGVVIGQETQYF. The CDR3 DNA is TGTGCCAGCAGCTTAGGGGTAGTAATAGGGCAAGAGACCCAGTACTTC.

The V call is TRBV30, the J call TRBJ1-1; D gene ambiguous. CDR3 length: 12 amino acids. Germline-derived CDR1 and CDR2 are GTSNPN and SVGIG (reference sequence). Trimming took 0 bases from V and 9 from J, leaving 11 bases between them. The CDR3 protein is CAWSVLTRQAFF. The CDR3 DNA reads TGTGCCTGGAGTGTACTAACACGTCAAGCTTTCTTT.

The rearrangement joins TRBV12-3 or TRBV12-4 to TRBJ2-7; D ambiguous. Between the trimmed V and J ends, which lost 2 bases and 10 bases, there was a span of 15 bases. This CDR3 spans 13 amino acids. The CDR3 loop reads CASSLRADSEQYF. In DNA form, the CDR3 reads TGTGCCAGCAGTTTACGGGCAGACTCGGAACAGTACTTC.

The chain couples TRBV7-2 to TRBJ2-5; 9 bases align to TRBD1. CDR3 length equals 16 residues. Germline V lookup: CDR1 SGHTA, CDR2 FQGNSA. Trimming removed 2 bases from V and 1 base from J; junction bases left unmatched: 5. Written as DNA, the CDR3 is TGTGCCAGCAGCTTATGGGGGACAGGGTTCCAAGAGACCCAGTACTTC. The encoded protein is CASSLWGTGFQETQYF.

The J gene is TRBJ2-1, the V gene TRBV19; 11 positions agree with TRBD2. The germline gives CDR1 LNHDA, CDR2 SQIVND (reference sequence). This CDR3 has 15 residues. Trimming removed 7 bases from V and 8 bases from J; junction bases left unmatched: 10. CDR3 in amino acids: CASTILAGVNDEQFF. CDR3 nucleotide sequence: TGTGCCAGTACCATACTAGCGGGAGTTAACGATGAGCAGTTCTTC.

The CDR3 nucleotides read TGTGCCAGCAGTTTACCGGGGAACAATCAGCCCCAGCATTTT. It is translated as CASSLPGNNQPQHF. The chain employs TRBV27 and TRBJ1-5; D ambiguous. Trimming stripped 2 bases from V and 3 bases from J, with 8 bases between. Germline V lookup: CDR1 MNHEY, CDR2 SMNVEV (reference sequence). The CDR3 spans 14 residues.

The CDR3 region is CASQRNTEAFF. The CDR3 DNA reads as TGTGCCAGTCAGCGAAACACTGAAGCTTTCTTT. The chain couples TRBV19 to TRBJ1-1; D uncertain. This CDR3 has 11 amino acids. V lost 8 bases, J lost 2 bases, and 6 bases lay in between. From germline, CDR1 is LNHDA and CDR2 SQIVND (reference sequence). Filled out from reference TRBV19 and TRBJ1-1, the complete variable domain reads DGGITQSPKYLFRKEGQNVTLSCEQNLNHDAMYWYRQDPGQGLRLIYYSQIVNDFQKGDIAEGYSVSREKKESFPLTVTSAQKNPTAFYLCASQRNTEAFFGQGTRLTVV.

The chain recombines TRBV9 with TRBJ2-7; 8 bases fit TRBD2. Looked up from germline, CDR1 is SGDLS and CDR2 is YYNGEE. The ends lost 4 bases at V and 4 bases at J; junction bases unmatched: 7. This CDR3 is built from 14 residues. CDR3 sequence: CASSPPSSGYEQYF. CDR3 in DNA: TGTGCCAGCAGCCCACCCTCTAGCGGGTACGAGCAGTACTTC.

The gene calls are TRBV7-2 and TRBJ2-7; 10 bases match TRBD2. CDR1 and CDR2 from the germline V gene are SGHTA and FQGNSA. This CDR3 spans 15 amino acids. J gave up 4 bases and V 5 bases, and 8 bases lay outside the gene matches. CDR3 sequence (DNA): TGTGCCAGCAGCCTATCTAGCGGGAGTGGGTACGAGCAGTACTTC. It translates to CASSLSSGSGYEQYF. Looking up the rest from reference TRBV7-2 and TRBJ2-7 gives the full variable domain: GAGVSQSPSNKVTEKGKDVELRCDPISGHTALYWYRQSLGQGLEFLIYFQGNSAPDKSGLPSDRFSAERTGGSVSTLTIQRTQQEDSAVYLCASSLSSGSGYEQYFGPGTRLTVT.

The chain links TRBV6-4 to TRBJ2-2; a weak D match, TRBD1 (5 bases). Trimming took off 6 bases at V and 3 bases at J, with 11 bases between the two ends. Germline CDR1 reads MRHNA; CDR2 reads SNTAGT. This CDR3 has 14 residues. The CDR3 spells CASRDTAYTGELFF. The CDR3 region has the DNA TGTGCCAGCAGGGACACAGCGTACACCGGGGAGCTGTTTTTT.

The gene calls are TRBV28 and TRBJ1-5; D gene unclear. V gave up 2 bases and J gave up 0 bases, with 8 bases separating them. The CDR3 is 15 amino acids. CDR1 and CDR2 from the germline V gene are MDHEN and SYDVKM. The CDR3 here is CASSLRVYSNQPQHF. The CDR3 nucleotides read TGTGCCAGCAGTTTAAGGGTCTATAGCAATCAGCCCCAGCATTTT. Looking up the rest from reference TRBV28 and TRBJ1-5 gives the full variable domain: DVKVTQSSRYLVKRTGEKVFLECVQDMDHENMFWYRQDPGLGLRLIYFSYDVKMKEKGDIPEGYSVSREKKERFSLILESASTNQTSMYLCASSLRVYSNQPQHFGDGTRLSIL.

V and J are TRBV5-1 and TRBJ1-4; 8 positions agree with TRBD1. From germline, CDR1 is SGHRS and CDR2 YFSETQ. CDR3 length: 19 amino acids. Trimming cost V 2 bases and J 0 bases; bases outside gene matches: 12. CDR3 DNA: TGCGCCAGCAGCTTAGTCCAGGGGGCTTATGCAGCAACTAATGAAAAACTGTTTTTT. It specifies CASSLVQGAYAATNEKLFF.

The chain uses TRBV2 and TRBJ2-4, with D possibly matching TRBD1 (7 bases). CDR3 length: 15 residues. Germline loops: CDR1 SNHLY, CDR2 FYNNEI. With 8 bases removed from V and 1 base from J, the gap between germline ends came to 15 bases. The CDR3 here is CASGWTGGAKNIQYF. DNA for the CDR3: TGTGCCAGCGGCTGGACAGGAGGGGCCAAAAACATTCAGTACTTC.

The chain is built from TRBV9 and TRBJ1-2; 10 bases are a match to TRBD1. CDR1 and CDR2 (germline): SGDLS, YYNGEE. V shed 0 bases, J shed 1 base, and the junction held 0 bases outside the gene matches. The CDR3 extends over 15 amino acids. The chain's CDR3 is CASSVGTGGNYGYTF. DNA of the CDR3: TGTGCCAGCAGCGTAGGGACAGGGGGTAACTATGGCTACACCTTC.

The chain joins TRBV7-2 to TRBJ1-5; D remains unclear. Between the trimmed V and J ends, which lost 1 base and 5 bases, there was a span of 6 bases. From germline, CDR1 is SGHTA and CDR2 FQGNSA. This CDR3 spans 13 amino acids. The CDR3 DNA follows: TGTGCCAGCAGCTTAGAACGGTATCAGCCCCAGCATTTT. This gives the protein CASSLERYQPQHF.

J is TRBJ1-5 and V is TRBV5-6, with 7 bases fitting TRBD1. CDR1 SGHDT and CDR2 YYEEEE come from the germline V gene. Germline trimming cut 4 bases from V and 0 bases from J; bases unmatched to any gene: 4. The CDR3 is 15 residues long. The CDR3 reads CASSLTGDSNQPQHF. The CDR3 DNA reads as TGTGCCAGCAGCCTTACAGGGGATAGCAATCAGCCCCAGCATTTT.

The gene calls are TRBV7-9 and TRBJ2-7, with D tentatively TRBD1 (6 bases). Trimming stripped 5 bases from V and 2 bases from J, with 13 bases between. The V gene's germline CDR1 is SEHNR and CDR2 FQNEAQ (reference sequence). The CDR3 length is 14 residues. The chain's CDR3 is CASSVQGSPYEQYF. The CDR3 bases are TGTGCCAGCAGCGTACAGGGTTCGCCCTACGAGCAGTACTTC.

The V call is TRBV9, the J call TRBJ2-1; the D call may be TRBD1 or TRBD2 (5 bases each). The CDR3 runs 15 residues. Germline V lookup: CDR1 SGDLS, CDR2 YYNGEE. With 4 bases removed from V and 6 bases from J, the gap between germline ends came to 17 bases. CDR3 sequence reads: CASSRAPGRSNEQFF. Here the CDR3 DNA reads TGTGCCAGCAGCCGAGCGCCGGGACGTTCCAATGAGCAGTTCTTC.

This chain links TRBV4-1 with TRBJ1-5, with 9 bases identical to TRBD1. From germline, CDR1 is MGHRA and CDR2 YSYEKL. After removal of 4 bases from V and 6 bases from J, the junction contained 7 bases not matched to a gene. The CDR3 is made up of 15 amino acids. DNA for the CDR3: TGCGCCAGCAGCCCCGGACAGGGGACGGCTCAGCCCCAGCATTTT. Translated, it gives CASSPGQGTAQPQHF.

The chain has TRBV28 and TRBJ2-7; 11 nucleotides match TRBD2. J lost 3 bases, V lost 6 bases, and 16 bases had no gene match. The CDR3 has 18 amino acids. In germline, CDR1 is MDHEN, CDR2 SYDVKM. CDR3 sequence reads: CASSLGGLSGRAIYEQYF. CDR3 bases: TGTGCCAGCAGCCTAGGGGGCCTTAGCGGGAGGGCCATCTACGAGCAGTACTTC.